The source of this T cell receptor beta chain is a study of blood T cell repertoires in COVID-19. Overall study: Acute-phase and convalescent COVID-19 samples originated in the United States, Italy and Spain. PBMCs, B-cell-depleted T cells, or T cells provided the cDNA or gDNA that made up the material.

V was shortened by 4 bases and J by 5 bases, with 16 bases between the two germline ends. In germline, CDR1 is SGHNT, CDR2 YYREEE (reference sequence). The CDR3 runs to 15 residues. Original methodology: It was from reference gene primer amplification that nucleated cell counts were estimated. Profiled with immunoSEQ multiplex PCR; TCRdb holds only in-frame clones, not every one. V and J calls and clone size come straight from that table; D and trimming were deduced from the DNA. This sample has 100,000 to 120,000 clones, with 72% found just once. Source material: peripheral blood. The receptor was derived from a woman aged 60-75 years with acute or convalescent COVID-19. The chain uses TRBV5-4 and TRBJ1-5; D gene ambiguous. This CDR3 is CASSPAPDGDQPQHF. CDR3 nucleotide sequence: TGTGCCAGCAGCCCCGCCCCTGACGGAGATCAGCCCCAGCATTTT.